These 10 T cell receptor beta chains share one sample of origin, sequenced in a study of cytomegalovirus exposure and HLA in healthy donors. Use of 60 Vbeta and 13 Jbeta primers characterized the PCR. Clones were read by immunoSEQ multiplex PCR, and TCRdb kept only the in-frame ones, dropping some. The sample carries 100,000 to 150,000 clones, about 11% recorded once. The specimen was PBMCs. These TCRs come from a young woman in good health and CMV-seropositive.

V and J are TRBV5-1 and TRBJ1-1; D ambiguous. This CDR3 has 14 residues. CDR1 is SGHRS and CDR2 is YFSETQ in the germline V gene. V was clipped by 1 base and J by 1 base, with 8 bases between them. CDR3 nucleotides: TGCGCCAGCAGCTTGCAATCGGGGAACACTGAAGCTTTCTTT. Protein product: CASSLQSGNTEAFF. Supplemented by reference TRBV5-1 and TRBJ1-1, the full variable domain reads KAGVTQTPRYLIKTRGQQVTLSCSPISGHRSVSWYQQTPGQGLQFLFEYFSETQRNKGNFPGRFSGRQFSNSRSEMNVSTLELGDSALYLCASSLQSGNTEAFFGQGTRLTVV.

V is TRBV7-9 and J is TRBJ1-1, with 9 positions matching TRBD1. The V segment lost 6 bases and the J segment 9 bases; nucleotides outside the gene matches: 2. CDR3 length equals 11 residues. Germline V gene lookup returns CDR1 SEHNR and CDR2 FQNEAQ (reference sequence). This CDR3 reads CASSYRGQAFF. For the CDR3, the DNA is TGTGCCAGCAGTTACAGGGGGCAAGCTTTCTTT.

The CDR3: CASSQDGGVGPGNTIYF. CDR3 coding DNA: TGCGCCAGCAGCCAAGATGGAGGGGTAGGTCCGGGAAACACCATATATTTT. The chain links TRBV4-1 to TRBJ1-3; tentatively, D is TRBD1 (5 bases). The CDR3 contains 17 residues. V was shortened by 0 bases and J by 4 bases, with 16 bases between the two germline ends. Looked up from germline, CDR1 is MGHRA and CDR2 is YSYEKL.

The V gene is TRBV28, the J gene TRBJ2-7, with TRBD2 matching over 7 bases. This CDR3 region has 13 residues. After removal of 6 bases from V and 6 bases from J, the junction contained 8 bases not matched to a gene. Per the germline V gene, CDR1 is MDHEN and CDR2 is SYDVKM. In DNA, the CDR3 is TGTGCCAGCAGGAACGGACTAGTTGGCGAGCAGTACTTC. It codes for CASRNGLVGEQYF.

This clone was detected only a few times. The chain links TRBV5-1 to TRBJ2-2, with D possibly TRBD1 on 6 matching bases. Germline assignment: CDR1 SGHRS and CDR2 YFSETQ. The CDR3 extends over 14 amino acids. The V and J ends lost 4 bases and 5 bases respectively, with 12 bases between them. CDR3: CASSEQGGTGELFF. The CDR3 region has the DNA TGCGCCAGCAGCGAACAAGGGGGTACCGGGGAGCTGTTTTTT.

This clone came up a few times. This rearrangement joins TRBV29-1 to TRBJ2-7; 10 bases are a match to TRBD1. Germline CDR1 SQVTM, CDR2 ANQGSEA. The CDR3 has 12 amino acids. The junction had 4 bases not matched to a gene; V was cut back by 7 bases and J by 4 bases. This chain's CDR3 is CSGGQGLYEQYF. DNA for the CDR3: TGCAGCGGGGGACAGGGGTTATACGAGCAGTACTTC.

This clone was seen only a few times. An end of the junction does not agree with germline; a read error may underlie this. This sequence joins TRBV7-7 and TRBJ2-2; no definite D call. Germline assignment: CDR1 SSHAT and CDR2 FNYEAQ (reference sequence). The CDR3 runs 12 residues. The CDR3 region has the DNA TGTGCTAGCAGCCATTACACCGGGGAGCTGTTTTTT. This codes for CASSHYTGELFF.

The table lists this clone with a few counts. The rearrangement links TRBV7-9 to TRBJ1-1; unclear D gene. Trimming left V 5 bases short and J 5 bases short, with 15 bases between. Germline assignment: CDR1 SEHNR and CDR2 FQNEAQ (reference sequence). This CDR3 comprises 14 residues. The CDR3: CASSPEMGRTEAFF. The CDR3 DNA follows: TGTGCCAGCAGCCCGGAAATGGGGAGGACTGAAGCTTTCTTT.

The CDR3 is CASSDPGLFLETQYF. The CDR3 bases are TGTGCCAGCAGTGATCCGGGACTTTTTCTTGAGACCCAGTACTTC. J is TRBJ2-5 and V is TRBV25-1; tentative D call: TRBD2 (6 bases). This CDR3 has 15 amino acids. Germline V gives CDR1 MGHDK, CDR2 SYGVNS. V lost 3 bases to trimming and J lost 5 bases, with 16 bases between them.

This clone turned up a few times. The genes are TRBV5-8 and TRBJ2-7; a weak D match, TRBD1 (5 bases). The CDR3 extends over 16 amino acids. CDR1 SGHTS and CDR2 YDEGEE come from the germline V gene. V dropped 7 bases and J dropped 0 bases, with 20 bases sitting between them. In DNA, the CDR3 is TGTGCCAGCGTGAAGGCCCAGACAGTGCCCTCCTACGAGCAGTACTTC. Protein: CASVKAQTVPSYEQYF.